This T cell receptor (beta chain) emerged from a study of T cells after yellow fever vaccination. On the study more broadly: Libraries from low-cell-number fractions were prepared with the SMART-Seq v4 Ultra Low Input RNA kit.

Findings of the study overall: Most primary-vaccination clones recurred post-booster (around 97% CD4, around 88% CD8). Clonotypes found in both CD4 and CD8 compartments made up a small share.

Remarks on this clonotype: What it recognizes is unknown.

Per germline, CDR1 SGHTA and CDR2 FQGNSA. Trimming stripped 2 bases from V and 0 bases from J, with 11 bases between. The CDR3 totals 16 residues. TCRdb recomputed calls from the 5' RACE reads with MiXCR, one row per CDR3 protein. The table includes approximately 160,000 distinct CDR3 sequences, about 6.2% detected once. J is TRBJ2-1 and V is TRBV7-2; D not resolved. Here the sequenced sample was CD4+ T cells sorted from PBMCs, taken on the day of the first yellow fever vaccination. This TCR came from a young man who received the YFV17D yellow fever vaccine. CDR3 nucleotide sequence: TGTGCCAGCAGCTTAAGGCGTCAGAGCTCCTACAATGAGCAGTTCTTC. This encodes CASSLRRQSSYNEQFF.